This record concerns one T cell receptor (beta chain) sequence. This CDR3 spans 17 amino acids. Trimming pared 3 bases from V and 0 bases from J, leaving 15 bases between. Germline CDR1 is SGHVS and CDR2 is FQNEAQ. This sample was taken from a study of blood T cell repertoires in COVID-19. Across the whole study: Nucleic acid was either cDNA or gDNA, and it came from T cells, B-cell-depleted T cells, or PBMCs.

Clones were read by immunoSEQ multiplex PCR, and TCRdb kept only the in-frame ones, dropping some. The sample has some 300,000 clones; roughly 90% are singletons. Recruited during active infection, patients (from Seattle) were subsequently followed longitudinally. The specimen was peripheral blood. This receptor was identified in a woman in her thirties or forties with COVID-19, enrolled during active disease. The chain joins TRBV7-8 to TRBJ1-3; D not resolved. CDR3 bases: TGTGCCAGCAGCTTCACGCCGCGAGGGCACTCTGGAAACACCATATATTTT. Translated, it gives CASSFTPRGHSGNTIYF.